This T cell receptor beta chain was found in a study of T cell responses to AZD1222 COVID-19 vaccine (dated by TCRdb to 2020 to 2022). Turning to the overall study: AZD1222 recipients given second doses at about 4 weeks or at about 12 weeks were pooled, since spike-specific TCR depth and breadth were not found to differ between the two schedules. TCR sequencing was performed for 233 trial participants, of whom roughly 200 were given two doses of AZD1222 and 26 were given two doses of MenACWY control vaccine. Trial participants were enrolled by age into subgroups of 18-55, 56-69 and 70-plus years, and around 150, 28 and 57 TCR-sequenced participants, respectively, were included in these subgroups. The research as a whole found: Most participants were white British and females outnumbered males, and the authors suggested that clonal diversity may have been underestimated. The 56-69-year group was small, and its depth increase did not reach significance, likely because of low power. Only a handful of AZD1222 recipients were SARS-CoV-2 seropositive at baseline, limiting conclusions about previously exposed vaccinees. Because no samples from the day 14 peak response were available, repertoires could be characterized only after the peak T cell response. After two AZD1222 doses, spike-specific TCR breadth and depth were significantly higher than at day 0 and than in MenACWY recipients. Epitopes outside the regions mutated in the B.1.351 and B.1.1.7 variants were reportedly recognized by nearly half of the unique spike-specific TCRs. CD4 TCRs associated with the vaccine covered the entire spike protein, and the dominant responses were in regions 160-218 and 743-854.

The time point label for this specimen denotes: baseline before first vaccination. The vaccinee samples were drawn from two UK trials, COV001 and COV002, one of which was a single-blind randomized controlled phase 2/3 trial testing AZD1222 (ChAdOx1 nCoV-19) in healthy adults. Trial participant PBMC samples were collected at day 0 and day 28 after the second dose for TCRbeta chain sequencing. The CDR3 regions of human TCRbeta chains were analyzed by immunosequencing. Turning to the authors' computational methods: Repertoire TCRs were checked for matches against a reference library of SARS-CoV-2-specific TCRs that had been generated using the MIRA antigen-specificity platform. Breadth meant the fraction of unique TCRs that were SARS-CoV-2-associated, whereas depth meant the fraction of total T cells that were SARS-CoV-2-associated. Each spike-specific TCR was assigned to its reactive spike region and to a CD4 or CD8 class using the MIRA data. Log10-transformed breadth and depth values were compared by one-way ANOVA with Sidak's multiple comparisons tests. TCRdb obtained this table from immuneACCESS and retained in-frame rearrangements with V and J assigned. These tables miss some clones; where compared with another copy, unresolved V genes account for less than half of the shortfall, and the remainder is unexplained. That table supplies the V and J calls and clone size; D and trimming were determined from the DNA. The sample table contains some 150,000 clones; only one count was recorded for around 90% of them. The ten largest make up approximately 17% of the sample.

Clipping removes 4 bases from V and 2 bases from J, with 11 as the unmatched junction base count. The CDR3 holds 17 amino acids from the cysteine to the phenylalanine. Only CDR3 DNA remains: 51 bases, in frame from the first base. From the germline V gene (reference sequence), CDR1 is LNHDA and CDR2 is SQIVND. On this clone itself: The antigen this receptor binds is unknown. Per-nucleotide qualities are absent, and no much larger clonotype sits a single base away.

The sample here was peripheral blood, taken on day 0 of AZD1222 vaccination. The sequence derives from an adult in good health. This chain joins TRBV19 to TRBJ2-3; 8 bases in the junction line up with TRBD2. The nucleotide sequence is given as TGTGCCAGTAGTAAGGGGGTTGGCGGGAGGTCCACAGATACGCAGTATTTT. This translates into CASSKGVGGRSTDTQYF.